Listed below are T cell receptor beta chains from one sample, sequenced in a study of ipilimumab plus nivolumab after autologous stem cell transplantation. TCRdb's table, derived via immunoSEQ multiplex PCR, lists solely in-frame clones and lacks some. The sample lists some 9,800 clones, more than 60% occurring once. The sample here was PBMCs, taken in a trial of ipilimumab plus nivolumab as post-transplant consolidation. Source of these receptors: a female donor with multiple myeloma. The CDR3 runs from the conserved cysteine through the conserved F or W. The order of the fields is J gene, clone size, D gene, V gene, CDR3 protein, CDR3 DNA. The D gene is left open where the match is weak. For some rows the clone size is stated as once, few or many, or as a class when expanded; others skip it.

TRBJ1-4,.,.,TRBV19,CASLPASATNEKLFF,TGTGCCAGTTTGCCCGCGTCCGCAACTAATGAAAAACTGTTTTTT
TRBJ2-5,.,TRBD2,TRBV28,CASSLLASGPRETQYF,TGTGCCAGCAGTTTATTGGCTAGCGGTCCCCGAGAGACCCAGTACTTC
TRBJ2-1,.,TRBD1,TRBV6-1,CASNDRASNEQFF,TGTGCCAGCAATGACAGGGCGTCCAATGAGCAGTTCTTC
TRBJ2-1,once,.,TRBV19,CASSIPSATSYNEQFF,TGTGCCAGTAGTATCCCTAGCGCAACCTCCTACAATGAGCAGTTCTTC
TRBJ2-5,.,TRBD2,TRBV7-3,CASSLIGTSGRETQYF,TGTGCCAGCAGCTTAATCGGGACTAGCGGGAGAGAGACCCAGTACTTC
TRBJ1-6,.,TRBD1,TRBV2,CASSAGQGDNSPLHF,TGTGCCAGCAGTGCTGGACAGGGCGATAATTCACCCCTCCACTTT
TRBJ2-3,.,TRBD2,TRBV10-3,CAIRGTSGSEDTQYF,TGTGCCATCAGGGGGACTAGCGGGTCCGAAGATACGCAGTATTTT
TRBJ2-7,medium-sized,TRBD2,TRBV7-9,CASAGGNLYEQYF,TGTGCCAGCGCCGGGGGGAATCTTTACGAGCAGTACTTC
TRBJ1-1,few,TRBD1,TRBV25-1,CASSVWTGGGSEAFF,TGTGCCAGCAGTGTATGGACAGGTGGTGGTTCTGAAGCTTTCTTT
TRBJ1-3,.,.,TRBV15,CATSREVGSGNTIYF,TGCGCCACCAGCAGAGAGGTCGGGTCTGGAAACACCATATATTTT
TRBJ2-1,.,TRBD2,TRBV19,CASSPSLAGAHNEQFF,TGTGCCAGTAGTCCTAGCCTAGCGGGAGCTCACAATGAGCAGTTCTTC
TRBJ2-3,.,.,TRBV7-9,CASSFAGSDTQYF,TGTGCCAGCAGCTTTGCAGGGTCCGATACGCAGTATTTT
TRBJ2-7,once,.,TRBV7-9,CASTPGWTYEQYF,TGTGCCAGCACCCCGGGATGGACCTACGAGCAGTACTTC
TRBJ2-5,few,TRBD1,TRBV5-6,CASSVTGVETQYF,TGTGCCAGCAGCGTGACAGGGGTTGAGACCCAGTACTTC
TRBJ2-2,.,TRBD2,TRBV6-4,CASRIAGGYTGELFF,TGTGCCAGCAGAATAGCGGGAGGATACACCGGGGAGCTGTTTTTT
TRBJ2-3,.,TRBD1,TRBV29-1,CSVDGTGVSDTQYF,TGCAGCGTTGACGGGACAGGGGTTTCAGATACGCAGTATTTT
TRBJ2-7,.,TRBD2,TRBV6-5,CASSSPGLASEQYF,TGTGCCAGCAGCAGCCCGGGACTAGCCTCCGAGCAGTACTTC
TRBJ1-1,.,.,TRBV27,CASRQGWTEAFF,TGTGCCAGCAGGCAGGGTTGGACTGAAGCTTTCTTT
TRBJ2-5,few,.,TRBV29-1,CSVRTDQETQYF,TGCAGCGTTCGCACCGACCAAGAGACCCAGTACTTC
TRBJ1-1,few,.,TRBV11-2,CASSLARESAVNTEAFF,TGTGCCAGCAGCTTAGCACGGGAATCGGCGGTGAACACTGAAGCTTTCTTT
TRBJ2-3,.,TRBD2,TRBV5-4,CASSLAPASGRGDTQYF,TGTGCCAGCAGCTTGGCCCCGGCTAGCGGGAGGGGAGATACGCAGTATTTT
TRBJ2-1,.,TRBD1,TRBV7-3,CASSRTGGAYNEQFF,TGTGCCAGCAGCCGGACAGGGGGCGCCTACAATGAGCAGTTCTTC
TRBJ2-7,few,.,TRBV27,CASGRGSGAREQYF,TGTGCCAGCGGAAGGGGGTCCGGGGCTCGCGAGCAGTACTTC
TRBJ1-3,medium-sized,.,TRBV5-4,CASSLDSTIYF,TGTGCCAGCAGCTTGGATTCCACCATATATTTT
TRBJ1-2,.,.,TRBV6-5,CASSYEQRYGYTF,TGTGCCAGCAGTTACGAACAGAGATATGGCTACACCTTC
TRBJ1-2,.,.,TRBV19,CASSMTRQDPTRRRRLFYGYTF,TGTGCCAGTAGTATGACCCGACAAGACCCAACCCGCCGGCGACGCCTCTTCTATGGCTACACCTTC
TRBJ2-7,.,.,TRBV5-8,CASSQLVYFASYEQYF,TGTGCCAGCAGCCAGCTTGTTTATTTCGCATCCTACGAGCAGTACTTC
TRBJ2-3,.,.,TRBV5-1,CASSWRGQEDTQYF,TGCGCCAGCAGCTGGAGGGGGCAGGAAGATACGCAGTATTTT
TRBJ1-4,once,.,TRBV4-1,CASSQGATNEKLFF,TGCGCCAGCAGCCAAGGCGCAACTAATGAAAAACTGTTTTTT
TRBJ1-5,.,.,TRBV2,CASSKTGRNQPQHF,TGTGCCAGCTCTAAGACAGGCCGCAATCAGCCCCAGCATTTT